This is a list of T cell receptor beta chains from one sample in a study of blood T cell repertoires in COVID-19. Clones were read by immunoSEQ multiplex PCR, and TCRdb kept only the in-frame ones, dropping some. The sample includes some 35,000 clones, roughly 86% seen only once; the top ten take approximately 7.2%. Sequenced material: peripheral blood. Receptors originate from a human donor in a cohort sampled during active COVID-19. Each CDR3 is given with its conserved first and last residue. Each record gives: J gene, D gene, V gene, clone size, CDR3 protein, CDR3 DNA. A D gene is named only where the DNA matches it firmly. Size values are once, few and many counts, or a class for expanded clones, and some rows have none.

J gene: TRBJ2-1; D gene: TRBD2; V gene: TRBV28; clone size: -; CDR3 protein: CASRRPGTSADNEQFF; CDR3 DNA: TGTGCCAGCAGACGCCCCGGGACTAGCGCCGACAATGAGCAGTTCTTC
J gene: TRBJ2-1; D gene: TRBD2; V gene: TRBV18; clone size: -; CDR3 protein: CASSPPVGLAGDNEQFF; CDR3 DNA: TGTGCCAGCTCACCACCGGTCGGGCTAGCGGGAGACAATGAGCAGTTCTTC
J gene: TRBJ1-1; D gene: -; V gene: TRBV30; clone size: -; CDR3 protein: CAWSQRGPGSTEAFF; CDR3 DNA: TGTGCCTGGAGCCAGAGAGGCCCGGGGAGTACTGAAGCTTTCTTT
J gene: TRBJ2-7; D gene: TRBD1; V gene: TRBV5-1; clone size: -; CDR3 protein: CASSNRDRGPYEQYF; CDR3 DNA: TGCGCCAGCAGCAACCGGGACAGGGGGCCCTACGAGCAGTACTTC
J gene: TRBJ2-7; D gene: -; V gene: TRBV18; clone size: -; CDR3 protein: CASSPEIYEQYF; CDR3 DNA: TGTGCCAGCTCACCAGAGATCTACGAGCAGTACTTC
J gene: TRBJ1-4; D gene: -; V gene: TRBV9; clone size: -; CDR3 protein: CASSPHRTTPVSGEKLFF; CDR3 DNA: TGTGCCAGCAGCCCCCACCGGACGACGCCAGTGTCGGGAGAAAAACTGTTTTTT
J gene: TRBJ2-2; D gene: -; V gene: TRBV24-1; clone size: -; CDR3 protein: CATSDPNREGSGELFF; CDR3 DNA: TGTGCCACCAGTGACCCCAACAGGGAGGGATCCGGGGAGCTGTTTTTT
J gene: TRBJ1-2; D gene: -; V gene: TRBV5-4; clone size: -; CDR3 protein: CASSGIFVTVTYGYTF; CDR3 DNA: TGTGCCAGCAGCGGAATCTTCGTTACAGTGACCTATGGCTACACCTTC
J gene: TRBJ2-1; D gene: -; V gene: TRBV5-1; clone size: -; CDR3 protein: CASSHRQVGHEQFF; CDR3 DNA: TGCGCCAGCAGCCATAGACAGGTGGGGCATGAGCAGTTCTTC
J gene: TRBJ2-2; D gene: -; V gene: TRBV28; clone size: -; CDR3 protein: CATLTAPNTGELFF; CDR3 DNA: TGTGCCACCCTAACAGCACCGAACACCGGGGAGCTGTTTTTT
J gene: TRBJ2-7; D gene: -; V gene: TRBV10-3; clone size: few; CDR3 protein: CAISEKGFQGEQYF; CDR3 DNA: TGTGCCATCAGTGAGAAAGGCTTCCAGGGCGAGCAGTACTTC
J gene: TRBJ1-2; D gene: -; V gene: TRBV2; clone size: -; CDR3 protein: CASNNQGGHGYTF; CDR3 DNA: TGTGCCAGCAATAATCAGGGTGGGCATGGCTACACCTTC
J gene: TRBJ1-5; D gene: TRBD1; V gene: TRBV9; clone size: -; CDR3 protein: CASSVVRGDRVKPQHF; CDR3 DNA: TGTGCCAGCAGCGTAGTGCGGGGGGACAGGGTTAAGCCCCAGCATTTT
J gene: TRBJ2-7; D gene: TRBD1; V gene: TRBV30; clone size: few; CDR3 protein: CAWSVGQGQYEQYF; CDR3 DNA: TGTGCCTGGAGCGTCGGACAGGGTCAATACGAGCAGTACTTC
J gene: TRBJ1-5; D gene: -; V gene: TRBV30; clone size: -; CDR3 protein: CAWGGRQDNQPQHF; CDR3 DNA: TGTGCCTGGGGGGGCCGGCAGGACAATCAGCCCCAGCATTTT
J gene: TRBJ2-1; D gene: TRBD2; V gene: TRBV28; clone size: -; CDR3 protein: CASSSGTSGRWVEQFF; CDR3 DNA: TGTGCCAGCAGTTCAGGGACTAGCGGGAGATGGGTTGAGCAGTTCTTC
J gene: TRBJ1-5; D gene: TRBD1; V gene: TRBV6-5; clone size: -; CDR3 protein: CASSLGTGNQPQHF; CDR3 DNA: TGTGCCAGCAGTCTCGGGACAGGTAATCAGCCCCAGCATTTT
J gene: TRBJ2-7; D gene: TRBD2; V gene: TRBV4-1; clone size: -; CDR3 protein: CASSQVTSGGVYEQYF; CDR3 DNA: TGCGCCAGCAGCCAAGTTACTAGCGGGGGGGTCTACGAGCAGTACTTC
J gene: TRBJ2-7; D gene: -; V gene: TRBV12-3/TRBV12-4; clone size: -; CDR3 protein: CASSEAGYEQYF; CDR3 DNA: TGTGCCAGCAGCGAAGCCGGGTACGAGCAGTACTTC
J gene: TRBJ1-4; D gene: TRBD1; V gene: TRBV25-1; clone size: -; CDR3 protein: CASSTRDRGSTNEKLFF; CDR3 DNA: TGTGCCAGCAGTACCCGGGACAGGGGCTCAACTAATGAAAAACTGTTTTTT
J gene: TRBJ2-3; D gene: TRBD2; V gene: TRBV7-7; clone size: -; CDR3 protein: CASSPGVLAGEMDTQYF; CDR3 DNA: TGTGCCAGCAGCCCCGGTGTGCTAGCGGGAGAGATGGATACGCAGTATTTT
J gene: TRBJ1-1; D gene: -; V gene: TRBV5-1; clone size: -; CDR3 protein: CASSEVPDTEAFF; CDR3 DNA: TGCGCCAGCAGCGAGGTACCGGACACTGAAGCTTTCTTT
J gene: TRBJ1-2; D gene: -; V gene: TRBV29-1; clone size: -; CDR3 protein: CSVVAGAHSYGYTF; CDR3 DNA: TGCAGCGTGGTAGCGGGGGCGCACAGCTATGGCTACACCTTC
J gene: TRBJ1-1; D gene: -; V gene: TRBV10-2; clone size: -; CDR3 protein: CASSEGSTEAFF; CDR3 DNA: TGCGCCAGCAGTGAGGGGAGCACTGAAGCTTTCTTT
J gene: TRBJ2-7; D gene: TRBD2; V gene: TRBV4-3; clone size: -; CDR3 protein: CASSQGLAETYEQYF; CDR3 DNA: TGCGCCAGCAGCCAGGGACTAGCGGAGACCTACGAGCAGTACTTC
J gene: TRBJ2-2; D gene: TRBD2; V gene: TRBV4-2; clone size: -; CDR3 protein: CASSQDSVGLIRAGGPTGELFF; CDR3 DNA: TGTGCCAGCAGCCAAGATTCCGTCGGGTTGATAAGGGCGGGGGGTCCCACCGGGGAGCTGTTTTTT
J gene: TRBJ2-1; D gene: TRBD1; V gene: TRBV7-6; clone size: -; CDR3 protein: CASSPDRGPNNEQFF; CDR3 DNA: TGTGCCAGCAGCCCCGACAGGGGGCCAAACAATGAGCAGTTCTTC
J gene: TRBJ1-2; D gene: TRBD1; V gene: TRBV7-8; clone size: once; CDR3 protein: CASSLPGQGVLSGYTF; CDR3 DNA: TGTGCCAGCAGCCTGCCAGGACAGGGGGTATTAAGTGGCTACACCTTC
J gene: TRBJ2-1; D gene: TRBD2; V gene: TRBV11-3; clone size: -; CDR3 protein: CASSSRAGGYNEQFF; CDR3 DNA: TGTGCCAGCAGCTCCCGGGCGGGAGGATACAATGAGCAGTTCTTC
J gene: TRBJ2-7; D gene: TRBD2; V gene: TRBV7-2; clone size: -; CDR3 protein: CAGGLAGVYYEQYF; CDR3 DNA: TGTGCCGGGGGACTAGCGGGCGTCTACTACGAGCAGTACTTC
J gene: TRBJ2-3; D gene: -; V gene: TRBV18; clone size: -; CDR3 protein: CASSLVDLKGHSTDTQYF; CDR3 DNA: TGTGCCAGCTCACTGGTAGACCTTAAGGGACATTCGACAGATACGCAGTATTTT
J gene: TRBJ2-1; D gene: TRBD2; V gene: TRBV6-2/TRBV6-3; clone size: -; CDR3 protein: CASSYSSGGYNEQFF; CDR3 DNA: TGTGCCAGCAGTTACTCTAGCGGGGGCTACAATGAGCAGTTCTTC
J gene: TRBJ1-1; D gene: -; V gene: TRBV18; clone size: -; CDR3 protein: CASSPRGISNTEAFF; CDR3 DNA: TGTGCCAGCTCACCTCGGGGGATTTCGAACACTGAAGCTTTCTTT
J gene: TRBJ2-7; D gene: TRBD2; V gene: TRBV9; clone size: -; CDR3 protein: CASSVGAGGPNEQYF; CDR3 DNA: TGTGCCAGCAGCGTAGGCGCGGGGGGGCCTAACGAGCAGTACTTC
J gene: TRBJ1-1; D gene: -; V gene: TRBV5-1; clone size: -; CDR3 protein: CASSFRGQNTEAFF; CDR3 DNA: TGCGCCAGCAGCTTTCGAGGGCAGAACACTGAAGCTTTCTTT
J gene: TRBJ2-5; D gene: TRBD1; V gene: TRBV5-1; clone size: -; CDR3 protein: CASSLEGGWETQYF; CDR3 DNA: TGCGCCAGCAGCTTGGAAGGGGGCTGGGAGACCCAGTACTTC
J gene: TRBJ2-1; D gene: TRBD2; V gene: TRBV7-2; clone size: -; CDR3 protein: CASSRPSGGAGEQFF; CDR3 DNA: TGTGCCAGCAGCAGACCTAGCGGGGGGGCAGGTGAGCAGTTCTTC
J gene: TRBJ2-1; D gene: -; V gene: TRBV15; clone size: -; CDR3 protein: CATSRDAGYINEQFF; CDR3 DNA: TGTGCCACCAGCAGAGATGCGGGGTACATCAATGAGCAGTTCTTC
J gene: TRBJ1-5; D gene: -; V gene: TRBV19; clone size: -; CDR3 protein: CATREQGEQPQHF; CDR3 DNA: TGTGCCACCCGGGAGCAGGGAGAACAGCCCCAGCATTTT
J gene: TRBJ2-3; D gene: TRBD1; V gene: TRBV29-1; clone size: -; CDR3 protein: CSVEDGNRGNTDTQYF; CDR3 DNA: TGCAGCGTTGAAGATGGGAACAGGGGGAACACAGATACGCAGTATTTT
J gene: TRBJ2-7; D gene: TRBD2; V gene: TRBV7-2; clone size: -; CDR3 protein: CASSFASGFYEQYF; CDR3 DNA: TGTGCCAGCAGCTTTGCTAGCGGGTTCTACGAGCAGTACTTC
J gene: TRBJ2-3; D gene: -; V gene: TRBV7-5; clone size: -; CDR3 protein: CARTQRPTSETSTDTQYF; CDR3 DNA: TGTGCCAGAACCCAAAGACCCACTAGCGAGACGAGCACAGATACGCAGTATTTT
J gene: TRBJ2-7; D gene: -; V gene: TRBV5-1; clone size: -; CDR3 protein: CASSPPGDYEQYF; CDR3 DNA: TGCGCCAGCAGCCCCCCAGGGGACTACGAGCAGTACTTC
J gene: TRBJ2-1; D gene: TRBD1; V gene: TRBV28; clone size: -; CDR3 protein: CASSPRTGGNEQFF; CDR3 DNA: TGTGCCAGCAGTCCCCGGACAGGGGGAAATGAGCAGTTCTTC
J gene: TRBJ2-1; D gene: TRBD2; V gene: TRBV4-2; clone size: -; CDR3 protein: CASSQPGLAELNEQFF; CDR3 DNA: TGTGCCAGCAGCCAACCCGGACTAGCGGAGCTCAATGAGCAGTTCTTC